A single sample gave rise to the 21 T cell receptor beta chains below, sequenced in a study of T cells in lung cancer brain metastases. Sequenced by immunoSEQ multiplex PCR; TCRdb stores in-frame clones only, minus some. This repertoire shows 5,000 to 7,000 clones, 70% to 90% found once; its top ten account for more than 4.5%. The sample consisted of tumor tissue from the primary lung tumor. These receptors were obtained from a man aged 45 to 65 with non-small cell lung cancer.

CDR3 in amino acids: CSVEDRVSGGGYGYTF. Written as DNA, the CDR3 is TGCAGCGTTGAAGATCGGGTTTCAGGGGGAGGCTATGGCTACACCTTC. The chain links TRBV29-1 to TRBJ1-2; 7 bases fit TRBD1. V shed 0 bases, J shed 4 bases, and the junction held 11 bases outside the gene matches. CDR3 length: 16 residues. CDR1 SQVTM and CDR2 ANQGSEA come from the germline V gene.

J is TRBJ2-5 and V is TRBV2, with D perhaps TRBD2 (6 bases). The CDR3 is made up of 15 amino acids. V lost 6 bases and J lost 2, with 16 bases in between. Germline V gene data show CDR1 as SNHLY and CDR2 as FYNNEI. CDR3 bases: TGTGCCAGCAGAAGAACCGTACGGGAGCAAGAGACCCAGTACTTC. It translates to CASRRTVREQETQYF.

The chain has TRBV13 and TRBJ2-3; D is undetermined. The CDR3 runs to 13 residues. Germline values: CDR1 PRHDT, CDR2 FYEKMQ (reference sequence). V was pared by 7 bases and J by 5 bases, with 13 bases between. CDR3 amino acids: CASTRPDGDTQYF. The CDR3 DNA follows: TGTGCCAGCACCCGACCGGACGGAGATACGCAGTATTTT.

The chain has TRBV5-6 and TRBJ1-5, with a possible D match to TRBD1 (5 bases). CDR3 size: 14 residues. The V gene's germline CDR1 is SGHDT and CDR2 YYEEEE. Trimming pared 4 bases from V and 6 bases from J, leaving 14 bases between. The DNA for the CDR3 is TGTGCCAGCAGCCCCTCGGTTGGGGCTCAGCCCCAGCATTTT. Amino acid sequence: CASSPSVGAQPQHF.

V gene TRBV7-2 combines with J gene TRBJ2-2, with D tentatively TRBD1 or TRBD2 (6 bases each). This CDR3 spans 13 amino acids. Trimming took 5 bases from V and 7 from J, leaving 11 bases between them. Looked up from germline, CDR1 is SGHTA and CDR2 is FQGNSA. The CDR3 DNA follows: TGTGCCAGCAGCGGGGGGCAGGTCGGGGAGCTGTTTTTT. Residues: CASSGGQVGELFF.

The CDR3 DNA reads TGTGCCAGCAGTACTCAGGGGCGGACTGAAGCTTTCTTT. This encodes CASSTQGRTEAFF. The rearrangement links TRBV7-9 to TRBJ1-1; perhaps TRBD1 as D (6 bases). Germline V gives CDR1 SEHNR, CDR2 FQNEAQ (reference sequence). Trimming stripped 6 bases from V and 5 bases from J, with 13 bases between. CDR3 size: 13 residues.

V and J are TRBV7-2 and TRBJ1-4; 7 bases align to TRBD1. The length of the CDR3 is 14 residues. Germline assignment: CDR1 SGHTA and CDR2 FQGNSA. Germline trimming cut 1 base from V and 7 bases from J; bases unmatched to any gene: 3. Here the CDR3 reads CASSLGQGSEKLFF. The CDR3 DNA follows: TGTGCCAGCAGCTTAGGACAGGGAAGTGAAAAACTGTTTTTT.

The genes are TRBV5-6 and TRBJ2-2; 8 positions match TRBD1. The germline V gene has CDR1 SGHDT and CDR2 YYEEEE. J gave up 4 bases and V 3 bases, and 2 bases lay outside the gene matches. The CDR3 runs to 14 residues. CDR3 nucleotides: TGTGCCAGCAGCTGGACAGGGTTCACCGGGGAGCTGTTTTTT. The encoded protein is CASSWTGFTGELFF.

V is TRBV20-1 and J is TRBJ2-7; D uncertain. Trimming pared 6 bases from V and 3 bases from J, leaving 9 bases between. The germline V gene encodes CDR1 DFQATT and CDR2 SNEGSKA (reference sequence). This CDR3 region has 11 residues. CDR3 nucleotides: TGCAGTGCCAGGACGTACTACGAGCAGTACTTC. It translates to CSARTYYEQYF.

This chain links TRBV5-1 with TRBJ1-2; 9 positions match TRBD1. The CDR3 consists of 15 residues. With V trimmed by 4 bases and J by 6 bases, 10 bases remained unmatched. CDR1 is SGHRS and CDR2 is YFSETQ in the germline V gene. The CDR3 sequence: CASSVTGGEKHGYTF. The CDR3 DNA reads as TGCGCCAGCAGCGTCACAGGGGGCGAGAAGCATGGCTACACCTTC.

V and J are TRBV18 and TRBJ1-4; D is unresolved. CDR1 KGHSH and CDR2 LQKENI come from the germline V gene. The CDR3 contains 14 residues. Between the trimmed V and J ends, which lost 3 bases and 6 bases, there was a span of 11 bases. The chain's CDR3 is CASSPTPRDEKLFF. The CDR3 region has the DNA TGTGCCAGCTCACCGACCCCTAGGGATGAAAAACTGTTTTTT.

The chain couples TRBV27 to TRBJ1-5; D is uncertain. The CDR3 runs to 13 residues. Trimming stripped 6 bases from V and 4 bases from J, with 10 bases between. Germline-derived CDR1 and CDR2 are MNHEY and SMNVEV (reference sequence). The CDR3, as DNA: TGTGCCAGCAGGCCGATTGATAATCAGCCCCAGCATTTT. Translating it yields CASRPIDNQPQHF.

The genes are TRBV4-2 and TRBJ2-5, with TRBD2 matching 16 bases. V shed 4 bases, J shed 9 bases, and the junction held 8 bases outside the gene matches. This CDR3 is built from 16 residues. The germline gives CDR1 LGHNA, CDR2 YNFKEQ. CDR3 coding DNA: TGTGCCAGCAGCCTCGGGACTAGCGGGGGGGTGGTGGCCCAGTACTTC. It is translated as CASSLGTSGGVVAQYF.

V gene TRBV7-9 combines with J gene TRBJ2-7; 10 positions agree with TRBD1. The CDR3 is made up of 15 amino acids. Germline V CDR1 and CDR2: SEHNR, FQNEAQ (reference sequence). V lost 5 bases and J lost 12; bases outside the gene matches: 16. The CDR3 loop is CASSLLTGGASRGYF. CDR3 nucleotides: TGTGCCAGCAGCCTACTGACAGGGGGCGCTTCGAGGGGGTACTTC.

This chain uses TRBV4-3 with TRBJ2-6, with a weak D call TRBD1 (6 bases). CDR3 length equals 16 residues. Germline CDR1 reads LGHNA; CDR2 reads YSLEER. The V and J ends lost 0 bases and 2 bases respectively, with 8 bases between them. The CDR3 loop reads CASSQDPGAGANVLTF. The CDR3 coding sequence is TGCGCCAGCAGCCAAGATCCAGGGGCTGGGGCCAACGTCCTGACTTTC.

For the CDR3, the DNA is TGCGCCAGCAGCCAAGTTCCGAATGGGGTAACGGGTGAGCAGTTCTTC. Translating gives CASSQVPNGVTGEQFF. The rearrangement joins TRBV4-3 to TRBJ2-1; D is unresolved. This CDR3 comprises 16 residues. Germline assignment: CDR1 LGHNA and CDR2 YSLEER. The V gene lost 1 base and the J gene lost 9 bases, with 19 bases spanning the gap.

The chain has TRBV30 and TRBJ1-6; a possible D gene is TRBD1 (5 bases). Germline V gene data show CDR1 as GTSNPN and CDR2 as SVGIG (reference sequence). The CDR3 extends over 16 amino acids. V was cut by 8 bases and J by 0 bases, with 17 bases left in between. The DNA for the CDR3 is TGTGCCGGCAGGACCGCTGGGGGCTCCTATAATTCACCCCTCCACTTT. Its protein product is CAGRTAGGSYNSPLHF.

The chain combines TRBV2 with TRBJ2-5; D perhaps matches TRBD2 (7 bases). The germline V and J ends were trimmed by 6 bases and 2 bases, with 19 bases remaining between them. The CDR3 is made up of 16 amino acids. Germline-derived CDR1 and CDR2 are SNHLY and FYNNEI. CDR3 residues: CASRSRGGGRQETQYF. CDR3 in DNA: TGTGCCAGCAGGAGCAGGGGAGGGGGTCGGCAAGAGACCCAGTACTTC.

The chain uses TRBV11-2 and TRBJ1-4, with D unresolved. This CDR3 contains 14 residues. Germline CDR1 SGHAT, CDR2 FQNNGV. V was cut by 5 bases and J by 7 bases, with 14 bases left in between. DNA for the CDR3: TGTGCCAGCAGCCCCCGACCCGAGGGTGAAAAACTGTTTTTT. This codes for CASSPRPEGEKLFF.

This chain joins TRBV5-1 and TRBJ1-5, with D maybe TRBD1 (5 bases). Trimming stripped 3 bases from V and 5 bases from J, with 15 bases between. Per the germline V gene, CDR1 is SGHRS and CDR2 is YFSETQ. There are 15 residues in the CDR3. In DNA form, the CDR3 reads TGCGCCAGCAGCTCGAACGGGGGTCAAGATCAGCCCCAGCATTTT. Amino acids: CASSSNGGQDQPQHF.

J is TRBJ2-5 and V is TRBV30, with 10 bases fitting TRBD2. The germline V gene has CDR1 GTSNPN and CDR2 SVGIG (reference sequence). With V trimmed by 2 bases and J by 2 bases, 5 bases remained unmatched. The CDR3 is 15 residues long. CDR3 nucleotide sequence: TGTGCCTGGAGTACAGGACTAGCGGCACAAGAGACCCAGTACTTC. Translated, it gives CAWSTGLAAQETQYF.